This T cell receptor beta chain was documented in a study of blood T cell repertoires in COVID-19. Study summary: COVID-19 samples from acute and convalescent phases originated in the United States, Italy and Spain. PBMCs, B-cell-depleted T cells, or T cells were the source of the cDNA or gDNA that made up the material.

Authors' data handling: How many nucleated cells were present was estimated from reference gene primer amplification. Using immunoSEQ multiplex PCR, the repertoire was profiled, and TCRdb retains in-frame clones only, with some absent. The V and J calls and clone size were taken over from that table, and D and trimming were inferred from the DNA. The sample lists about 250,000 clones; approximately 89% were seen once. Seattle cases were enrolled at active infection and followed longitudinally. The CDR3 spans 15 residues. Germline loops: CDR1 SGHRS, CDR2 YFSETQ. V shed 4 bases and J shed 2 bases, with 15 bases lying between them.

The origin of this receptor is a young woman with COVID-19, enrolled during active disease. The genes are TRBV5-1 and TRBJ2-5; tentatively, D is TRBD1 (6 bases). Sequenced sample: peripheral blood. The CDR3 is CASSPIGGQQETQYF. The DNA for the CDR3 is TGCGCCAGCAGCCCGATTGGGGGACAACAAGAGACCCAGTACTTC.